This TCR beta chain appears in the sequencing data of a study of blood T cell repertoires in COVID-19. Study overall: Samples came from the United States, Italy and Spain, spanning acute and convalescent COVID-19. T cells, B-cell-depleted T cells, or PBMCs supplied cDNA or gDNA.

Original analysis: Counts of nucleated cells, estimated from reference gene primer amplification, were obtained. Sequencing used immunoSEQ multiplex PCR; TCRdb keeps in-frame clones, though not all of them. The V and J calls and the clone size are those of that table, but D and trimming were determined from the DNA. The data show under 200,000 clones, 85% to 95% seen once. Germline V gene lookup returns CDR1 MNHEY and CDR2 SMNVEV (reference sequence). CDR3 length: 19 residues. V trimming: 5 bases; J trimming: 3 bases; junction bases outside the gene matches: 15. The clonotype comes from a man aged 45-60 years with acute or convalescent COVID-19. The chain couples TRBV27 to TRBJ2-1, with 11 bases lining up with TRBD1. The sample consisted of peripheral blood. CDR3: CASSRRGTGGNYRYNEQFF. CDR3 coding DNA: TGTGCCAGCAGTAGGAGGGGGACAGGGGGGAACTATCGCTACAATGAGCAGTTCTTC.